This T cell receptor beta chain was documented in a study of technical replicates of blood from a handful of donors. The ends were cut back, 6 bases at V and 4 bases at J, with 18 bases in the middle. Germline-derived CDR1 and CDR2 are SGHNT and YENEEA. This CDR3 comprises 15 residues. Clones were sequenced by immunoSEQ multiplex PCR, and TCRdb holds only the in-frame ones, with some missing. The table lists about 100,000 clones, roughly 95% of them singletons. Sequencing was carried out using T cells isolated from PBMCs. The receptor comes from a human donor in good health. The rearrangement uses TRBV11-3 and TRBJ2-5; possibly TRBD1 for D (6 bases). This CDR3 reads CASRFGQSNGETQYF. DNA of the CDR3: TGTGCCAGCAGGTTCGGACAGTCGAATGGAGAGACCCAGTACTTC.